The entry below gives a single TCR beta chain sequence along with its context. This clone was seen a handful of times. The antigen this receptor binds is unknown. Base qualities are missing; no much larger clone stands one base away. In total, 630 or so healthy bone marrow donors made up the cohort. At the time of sampling, all cohort members were nominally healthy, though unrecorded immune exposures were likely present. The donor tested CMV seronegative, placing the donor among the 300 to 450 seronegative members of the cohort. Each donor provided a peripheral blood sample, and peripheral blood mononuclear cells were used for TCR beta sequencing. The Qiagen DNeasy Blood Extraction Kit was used to extract genomic DNA from the blood cell samples. Library preparation used the immunoSEQ multiplex PCR assay. The multiplex PCR relied on a mix of 60 forward primers for TCR Vbeta segments and 13 reverse primers for TCR Jbeta segments. A multiplex PCR assay on genomic DNA amplified the CDR3 region of rearranged TCR beta genes. Amplified TCR beta libraries were sequenced as 87-base-pair reads on the Illumina HiSeq System. Per the authors' processing: A later analysis tallied 75 million to 85 million unique TCR beta chains across the 650 to 750 repertoires, and approximately 11 million of those chains were shared by two or more donors. To remove PCR and sequencing errors, raw reads were error-corrected and collapsed into unique sequences using a nearest-neighbor algorithm that merged closely related sequences. V, D and J gene segments were assigned by aligning CDR3 sequences to IMGT reference sequences. Each retained sequence needed at least a six-nucleotide match to both a V gene segment and a J gene segment. Rearrangements were called productive when the CDR3 lacked stop codons and stayed in frame with V and J; all others were non-productive. Following IMGT convention, CDR3 was defined as the stretch from the second conserved V-encoded cysteine to the conserved J-encoded phenylalanine. In an earlier analysis of just under 600 of the donors, sequences lacking an unambiguous match to a single V gene segment were excluded. In an earlier analysis of 587 of the donors, a V segment was called functional when productive rearrangements were above 56.7%, and segregating when the standard deviation between donors exceeded 5%. A statistical classification framework was developed to diagnose cytomegalovirus status using the catalog of TCR beta chain sequences. In a later analysis, TCR nucleotide sequences were compared against IMGT/GENE-DB human TR gene sequences so that V and J genes could be assigned. A later analysis assigned CDR3 sequences and most-parsimonious VDJ recombination scenarios with the TCRdist pipeline. In a later analysis, every TCR beta chain was defined by the combination of its CDR3 amino acid sequence and its V-gene family, and reads without a unique V-gene family were dropped. To address suspected cross-contamination and a sequencing artifact, a later analysis removed around 590 highly shared, low-generation-probability nucleotide sequences. In a later analysis, a clonal expansion index was calculated for each public chain from normalized within-repertoire ranks of inferred template counts. In a later analysis, generation probabilities were computed using a VDJ recombination model fitted to out-of-frame rearrangements, and the results were checked against IGoR. A later analysis scored TCR-TCR, TCR-HLA and TCR-CMV co-occurrence with hypergeometric tests, applying a repertoire-size bias correction to TCR pairs. False discovery rates were estimated in a later analysis by permuting HLA or CMV assignments 20 times. In a later analysis, co-occurring TCRs were grouped with DBSCAN, and TCRdist sequence similarity was added when clustering was performed within HLA-allele-positive subsets. Repertoires with fewer than 30,000 or more than 120,000 public chains were left out of co-occurrence clustering, as were roughly five repertoires with anomalous nucleotide sharing. This immuneACCESS table, as held by TCRdb, lists in-frame sequences with V and J called but not all clones. Of the missing ones, under half trace to an unresolved V gene in checked studies; the others have no known cause. V, J and clone size are taken as reported in that table, and D and trimming were inferred from the DNA itself. The sample contains about 200,000 clones, 70% to 85% of them found a single time. The ten most abundant clones make up roughly 0.22% of the sample.

The germline V gene (reference sequence) gives CDR1 as MNHEY and CDR2 as SMNVEV. The germline V and J ends show losses of 5 bases and 5 bases respectively, and no gene match explains 14 bases of the junction. Reading from cysteine to phenylalanine, the CDR3 counts 16 amino acids. Only the CDR3 part of the read is kept: 48 bases, read in frame from the first base. The record originates from a study of cytomegalovirus exposure and HLA in healthy donors (dated 2017 in TCRdb). Concerning the study at large: An earlier analysis of fewer than 750 of the donors reported 276 Gb of sequence data and 117 million unique TCR beta sequences obtained from approximately 180 million T cells. The study combined high-throughput TCR immunosequencing, statistical association of individual TCRs with disease status, and machine learning to predict cytomegalovirus infection status. A later analysis re-analyzed previously published TCR beta repertoires from 660 or so donors and added high-resolution HLA genotyping to study TCR occurrence patterns. Among a few hundred genotyped donors of the cohort, an average of 235,054 unique TCR beta nucleotide sequences were sequenced per donor, 15% to 20% of them non-productive. The study was designed to test whether signatures of past pathogen exposure could be identified by cataloging public T cell receptors. Every discovery cohort repertoire had been produced on one sequencing platform. Because of strong linkage in the cohort, roughly five DR-DQ haplotypes were treated as single units for association and clustering. Donor age, sex, ethnicity and CMV serostatus were compiled alongside the repertoire data. The number of typed donors differed by locus: roughly 629-640 for A, B, C, DRB1 and DQB1; 500 to 550 for DQA1; about 600 for DPA1; and roughly 450 for DPB1. Among the approximately 430 genotyped donors, around 81% belonged to the genetic ancestry cluster associated with self-reported Caucasian donors. Along with the approximately 670-subject first cohort, a separate validation cohort of approximately 110 different subjects was used. Class I and class II HLA loci were covered by the typing at four-digit resolution. The T cell repertoires of under 700 subjects were profiled by immunosequencing and related to cytomegalovirus serostatus. Rather than using new phenotypic data, the later analysis identified candidate immune exposures from TCR beta sequences and from how often those sequences occurred across donors. An early release covering 550 to 650 HLA-typed donors comprised about 320 gigabases of sequencing data and tens of millions of unique TCR sequences. In an earlier analysis of 500 to 650 of the donors, high-throughput TCR beta sequencing was used to judge whether each TCR beta V gene segment behaved as functional or pseudogenic. Genome-wide SNP genotypes for about 55% of the roughly 670 donors were used in a later genetic analysis, which treated that subset as a discovery cohort. General findings and caveats noted by the study authors: Compared with the approximately 670-donor mean, donors in an Asian-associated ancestry cluster had fewer N-insertions in productive TCRs, according to a later genetic analysis. Because HLA typing was unavailable for some donors at each locus, only the typed subset was used in association tests. A later analysis found that most CMV-associated TCR beta chains appeared HLA-restricted, with HLA associations seemingly driven largely by CMV exposure. At a false discovery rate of 0.05, a later analysis linked approximately 18,000 TCR beta sequences to specific HLA alleles. Broadly in line with IMGT annotations, most TCR beta V segments showed up in productive rearrangements about 87% or about 30% of the time in an earlier analysis of several hundred of the donors. A cluster of highly shared sequence variants was judged likely to be a technical artifact of the sequencing pipeline. A total of 150 to 200 TCR beta chains were listed by the study as associated with cytomegalovirus. The presence/absence analyses assumed that sequencing depth was roughly uniform across donors, and that assumption may not be true. Linkage disequilibrium might explain the correlated functional status among segregating V segments, but an unknown experimental factor could not be excluded. Across donors, most TCR sequences were observed very rarely, whereas some public TCRs were present in many individuals. The classifier was reported to diagnose cytomegalovirus status with high specificity and sensitivity in both the original and validation cohorts. An association between a missense DCLRE1C variant and V-gene and J-gene trimming of TCR beta chains was found in a later genetic analysis and replicated in an independent cohort. A further reported finding was that TCR beta sequences accurately predicted the HLA-A and HLA-B alleles for most subjects in the first cohort. In a later analysis, HLA-associated TCR beta chains showed more clonal expansion and lower generation probabilities than non-associated chains that were equally common. According to a later analysis, TCR association rates differed among HLA loci, with DRB1 alleles showing the most associated TCRs and HLA-C alleles showing the fewest. Some IMGT-functional V segments, including TRBV6-2 and TRBV6-3, could not be distinguished by the 87-base-pair reads and were therefore excluded. Because counts were too low, 15 or so rarely observed V segments, including chromosome 9 orphons, were excluded from the earlier analysis of a few hundred of the donors. This cohort had only TCR beta chains sequenced, and the lack of alpha or paired-chain data limited which features could be detected. When HLA alleles, especially DR and DQ, strongly co-occurred, attributing TCR associations to individual alleles was difficult. According to a later analysis, parvovirus B19, influenza, CMV and Epstein-Barr virus appeared linked to several top co-occurrence clusters. It was suggested by the authors that the approach could potentially be generalized to other disease states and immunological phenotypes. The only immune exposure information available for the cohort was CMV serostatus. In vitro tests confirmed that a few of the cytomegalovirus-associated TCR beta chains recognize cytomegalovirus antigens.

The specimen was PBMCs. The chain couples TRBV27 to TRBJ2-7; TRBD2 lines up with 8 middle nucleotides. This TCR came from a girl aged 2-10 years in good health and CMV-seronegative. The encoded CDR3 is CASSPSFGRGLNEQYF. The DNA sequence is given as TGTGCCAGCAGTCCCTCTTTCGGGAGGGGTCTCAACGAGCAGTACTTC.